These T cell receptor beta chains were read from a single sample in a study of blood T cell repertoires in COVID-19. Data came from immunoSEQ multiplex PCR; TCRdb stores just in-frame clones and leaves some out. The data show roughly 250,000 clones, with around 85% seen just once and around 1% held by the top ten. The sample taken for sequencing was peripheral blood. These receptors were obtained from a human donor with COVID-19, enrolled during active disease. The donor label of this sample is uncertain. CDR3s include the opening cysteine and the closing phenylalanine or tryptophan. D genes are given only for firm matches. Size is omitted from some rows. Given values are once, few, many or a class for expanded clones.

D gene	V gene	J gene	clone size	CDR3 protein	CDR3 DNA
TRBD1	TRBV6-6	TRBJ2-1	-	CASSLAGTGGGGRDEQFF	TGTGCCAGCAGTCTTGCCGGGACAGGGGGCGGGGGTCGGGACGAGCAGTTCTTC
TRBD2	TRBV27	TRBJ2-7	-	CASSFSLGLAGGLQEQYF	TGTGCCAGCAGTTTTTCATTGGGGCTAGCGGGAGGGCTCCAGGAGCAGTACTTC
TRBD2	TRBV27	TRBJ2-2	-	CASTPGTSFHTGELFF	TGTGCCAGCACCCCCGGGACTAGTTTCCACACCGGGGAGCTGTTTTTT
-	TRBV7-9	TRBJ1-2	-	CASSFGETGGYTF	TGTGCCAGCAGCTTTGGGGAGACAGGAGGCTACACCTTC
-	TRBV5-1	TRBJ1-6	-	CASSPFGVGDSPLHF	TGCGCCAGCAGCCCTTTCGGGGTCGGTGATTCACCCCTCCACTTT
TRBD1	TRBV7-6	TRBJ1-2	-	CASAPTGWDRGNLNYGYTF	TGTGCCAGCGCCCCAACGGGCTGGGACAGGGGAAATTTAAACTATGGCTACACCTTC
TRBD1	TRBV19	TRBJ1-2	-	CASRTQGINYGYTF	TGTGCCAGTAGGACACAGGGGATTAACTATGGCTACACCTTC
TRBD2	TRBV10-3	TRBJ2-1	-	CATRTSGSGSSYNEQFF	TGTGCCACCAGGACTAGCGGGAGTGGGAGCTCCTACAATGAGCAGTTCTTC
-	TRBV19	TRBJ1-5	-	CASRPHRYSNQPQHF	TGTGCCAGTAGGCCTCATCGCTATAGCAATCAGCCCCAGCATTTT
-	TRBV4-2	TRBJ1-1	-	CASSQELLGQKNTEAFF	TGTGCCAGCAGCCAAGAACTACTAGGACAGAAGAACACTGAAGCTTTCTTT
TRBD1	TRBV5-6	TRBJ1-4	-	CASSGAGTGSEKLFF	TGTGCCAGCAGCGGGGCCGGGACAGGGTCGGAAAAACTGTTTTTT
-	TRBV27	TRBJ1-1	-	CASSLSAENTEAFF	TGTGCCAGCAGTTTATCCGCAGAGAACACTGAAGCTTTCTTT
TRBD1	TRBV11-2	TRBJ2-7	-	CASSFVTGAPSYEQYF	TGTGCCAGCAGCTTTGTGACAGGGGCCCCTTCCTACGAGCAGTACTTC
TRBD2	TRBV7-9	TRBJ2-5	-	CASRGSGTRVYF	TGTGCCAGCAGGGGGTCGGGGACTAGGGTTTACTTC
-	TRBV28	TRBJ2-3	-	CASSNPAPPGNTQYF	TGTGCCAGCAGTAACCCCGCACCCCCGGGGAATACGCAGTATTTT
-	TRBV3-1/TRBV3-2	TRBJ1-2	-	CASSQGRGYYGYTF	TGTGCCAGCAGCCAAGGTCGAGGATACTATGGCTACACCTTC
-	TRBV15	TRBJ2-7	-	CATSRGGSSYEQYF	TGTGCCACCAGCAGAGGAGGCAGCTCCTACGAGCAGTACTTC
-	TRBV7-2	TRBJ1-5	-	CASSFGPQGTHQPQHF	TGTGCCAGCAGCTTTGGGCCCCAGGGGACCCATCAGCCCCAGCATTTT
TRBD2	TRBV5-1	TRBJ2-1	-	CASRPRLAGGNEQFF	TGCGCCAGCAGGCCAAGACTAGCGGGGGGAAATGAGCAGTTCTTC
-	TRBV5-4	TRBJ2-5	few	CASSIQRETQYF	TGTGCCAGCAGCATTCAACGGGAGACCCAGTACTTC
-	TRBV18	TRBJ1-2	-	CASSPPQGNYGYTF	TGTGCCAGCTCACCACCGCAGGGAAACTATGGCTACACCTTC
-	TRBV12-3/TRBV12-4	TRBJ2-5	-	CASSFSGGTQYF	TGTGCCAGCAGTTTTTCCGGGGGGACCCAGTACTTC
-	TRBV5-1	TRBJ2-1	once	CASSMGRPDYNEQFF	TGCGCCAGCAGCATGGGTCGTCCAGACTACAATGAGCAGTTCTTC
TRBD1	TRBV10-1	TRBJ2-7	-	CASSESPTGGIYEQYF	TGCGCCAGCAGTGAGTCTCCCACAGGGGGGATCTACGAGCAGTACTTC
TRBD2	TRBV2	TRBJ2-1	-	CASSERVAGDNEQFF	TGTGCCAGCAGTGAAAGGGTAGCGGGAGACAATGAGCAGTTCTTC
-	TRBV11-2	TRBJ2-1	-	CASSLDPSGRNEQFF	TGTGCCAGCAGCTTAGACCCATCGGGTCGCAATGAGCAGTTCTTC
TRBD2	TRBV5-4	TRBJ2-2	-	CASSLGGGTGELFF	TGTGCCAGCAGCTTGGGCGGGGGGACCGGGGAGCTGTTTTTT
-	TRBV28	TRBJ1-1	-	CASSLWITGTMNTEAFF	TGTGCCAGCAGTTTATGGATTACAGGGACTATGAACACTGAAGCTTTCTTT
-	TRBV7-7	TRBJ2-7	-	CASSLGPNYEQYF	TGTGCTAGCAGCTTAGGGCCGAACTACGAGCAGTACTTC
-	TRBV6-4	TRBJ2-1	once	CASTPTAGVYNEQFF	TGTGCCAGCACCCCAACCGCGGGCGTCTACAATGAGCAGTTCTTC
-	TRBV11-2	TRBJ1-2	-	CASSPQGNYGYTF	TGTGCCAGCAGCCCCCAGGGAAACTATGGCTACACCTTC
-	TRBV28	TRBJ2-2	-	CASSRGVQAVTGELFF	TGTGCCAGCAGCCGCGGGGTCCAGGCGGTCACCGGGGAGCTGTTTTTT
-	TRBV12-3/TRBV12-4	TRBJ1-5	-	CASAGSNQPQHF	TGTGCCAGCGCGGGAAGCAATCAGCCCCAGCATTTT
-	TRBV7-9	TRBJ2-1	many	CASSFQSLSYNEQFF	TGTGCCAGCAGCTTCCAGTCTCTTTCCTACAATGAGCAGTTCTTC
-	TRBV7-3	TRBJ1-3	once	CASSPGITGNTIYF	TGTGCCAGCAGCCCAGGGATAACCGGAAACACCATATATTTT
-	TRBV7-2	TRBJ2-2	-	CASTPRGRGGELFF	TGTGCCAGCACGCCGCGGGGGCGGGGCGGGGAGCTGTTTTTT
TRBD1	TRBV18	TRBJ1-6	-	CASSPPGQGRASPLHF	TGTGCCAGCTCACCCCCCGGACAGGGTCGGGCTTCACCCCTCCACTTT
-	TRBV30	TRBJ1-6	-	CALGGSYNSPLHF	TGTGCCCTGGGGGGCTCCTATAATTCACCCCTCCACTTT
-	TRBV10-3	TRBJ1-5	-	CAISSGRALGQPQHF	TGTGCCATCAGTTCCGGGAGGGCCCTCGGACAGCCCCAGCATTTT
-	TRBV25-1	TRBJ1-1	-	CASSEYGPARNTEAFF	TGTGCCAGCAGTGAATATGGGCCGGCCCGGAACACTGAAGCTTTCTTT
TRBD1	TRBV5-1	TRBJ2-6	-	CASSPPGQGGWGNVLTF	TGCGCCAGCAGCCCGCCGGGACAGGGAGGCTGGGGCAACGTCCTGACTTTC
TRBD1	TRBV18	TRBJ1-2	-	CASSRDRGGYGYTF	TGTGCCAGCTCACGGGACAGGGGAGGCTATGGCTACACCTTC
TRBD1	TRBV30	TRBJ1-4	-	CAWRSGQGNEKLFF	TGTGCCTGGAGATCGGGACAGGGGAATGAAAAACTGTTTTTT
-	TRBV6-5	TRBJ1-2	-	CASSYTPLQGTHF	TGTGCCAGCAGTTACACGCCGCTCCAGGGGACCCACTTC
TRBD2	TRBV5-5	TRBJ2-1	-	CASSLAGTSGRAGYNEQFF	TGTGCCAGCAGCTTGGCCGGGACTAGCGGGAGGGCCGGCTACAATGAGCAGTTCTTC
-	TRBV29-1	TRBJ1-5	-	CSVEGVNQPQHF	TGCAGCGTTGAAGGCGTCAATCAGCCCCAGCATTTT
-	TRBV5-1	TRBJ2-7	-	CASSPTGPPRGEQYF	TGCGCCAGCAGCCCAACCGGGCCCCCCCGGGGCGAGCAGTACTTC
-	TRBV5-8	TRBJ1-4	-	CASSLGQAATNEKLFF	TGTGCCAGCAGCTTGGGGCAGGCCGCAACTAATGAAAAACTGTTTTTT
TRBD1	TRBV5-1	TRBJ1-2	-	CASRLRQGSYGYTF	TGCGCCAGCAGGCTTCGACAGGGCTCCTATGGCTACACCTTC
TRBD1	TRBV6-4	TRBJ1-4	-	CARRTGVKLFF	TGTGCCAGAAGAACAGGGGTGAAACTGTTTTTT
-	TRBV6-6	TRBJ1-5	-	CASTGNRNQPQHF	TGTGCCAGCACCGGGAATCGGAATCAGCCCCAGCATTTT
-	TRBV4-1	TRBJ1-5	-	CASSQARGQPQHF	TGCGCCAGCAGCCAAGCTCGGGGTCAGCCCCAGCATTTT
-	TRBV28	TRBJ1-2	-	CASHVGGGIYGYTF	TGTGCCAGCCATGTTGGGGGCGGTATCTATGGCTACACCTTC
-	TRBV7-2	TRBJ2-7	-	CASSLEAGSSYEQYF	TGTGCCAGCAGCTTAGAGGCGGGGAGCTCCTACGAGCAGTACTTC
TRBD1	TRBV9	TRBJ1-5	-	CASSGGQENQPQHF	TGTGCCAGCAGCGGGGGACAGGAGAATCAGCCCCAGCATTTT
-	TRBV6-6	TRBJ2-1	-	CASSLYGSQFF	TGTGCCAGCAGTTTGTACGGGAGTCAGTTCTTC
-	TRBV2	TRBJ1-5	once	CASSDGGLGNQPQHF	TGTGCCAGCTCCGACGGAGGCCTGGGGAATCAGCCCCAGCATTTT
TRBD2	TRBV28	TRBJ2-7	-	CASSPRTSGRYEQYF	TGTGCCAGCAGTCCTCGGACTAGCGGGAGATACGAGCAGTACTTC
-	TRBV5-1	TRBJ1-3	-	CASSPLPRLRNSGNTIYF	TGCGCCAGCAGCCCTCTCCCCCGACTACGGAACTCTGGAAACACCATATATTTT